Detailed here is one TCR beta chain. Its antigen is still unknown. No much larger clone is present one base from it, and per-base qualities are unavailable. The CDR3 runs 15 residues from the cysteine to the phenylalanine. Only CDR3 DNA is held: 45 bases, read in frame from base 1. The V end loses 8 bases and the J end loses 5 bases, and a stretch of 22 bases separates them. CDR1 and CDR2, looked up from the germline V gene, are MGHDK and SYGVNS. This sample was included in a study of beta chain features in type 1 diabetes listed by TCRdb under 2018. Study-level background: Mean age, gender distribution, total cell number and subset yield did not differ between patients and healthy donors. A total of around 110,000,000 sorted cells were examined across all samples, and a strong correlation was observed between cell number per subset and RNA yield. In the study, TCRB repertoires of sorted circulating CD4+ T cell subsets from recently diagnosed type 1 diabetes patients were compared with those of matched healthy donors. Regulatory and stem cell-like memory subsets were isolated from only 8 patients and roughly eight healthy donors, whereas naive and central memory subsets came from all 30 or so donors. Overall study outcomes, separate from this receptor: Only small numbers of individuals were included in the HLA sub-analyses, which left unresolved whether HLA type had any influence on TCRB rearrangement. Naive, central memory and regulatory TCRB repertoires appeared to be more similar among patients than among healthy donors. Type 1 diabetes patients showed a moderate but significant shortening of TCRB CDR3 length in all four CD4+ subsets. Patients with type 1 diabetes made fewer insertions and deleted more nucleotides at VDJ recombination sites, implying thymic rearrangement abnormalities. PCR may preferentially amplify shorter templates, but because patient and control samples were amplified and corrected together, any resulting skew would affect both groups equally. Sequencing cDNA rather than genomic DNA could over-represent highly expressing activated cells, although activation and CD3 levels did not differ between groups.

From each donor, a single peripheral blood sample of approximately 110 mL on average was drawn into heparinised tubes. Using a panel that included CD45RO, CCR7, CD25, CD127, CD95 and CD27, naive, central memory, regulatory and stem cell-like memory CD4+ T cells were sorted on a BD FACSAria II. Purity was above 98% for every sorted population. PBMCs were separated immediately by Lymphoprep density gradient centrifugation and were stained directly, without being cultured. To minimize batch effects, samples were stained and sorted in pairs, one healthy donor with one patient per experiment. The High Capacity cDNA Reverse Transcription Kit was used to reverse transcribe all of the isolated RNA, meaning that expressed TCRB transcripts were what got sequenced. Deep immunoSEQ sequencing was applied to naive, central memory and regulatory T cell samples, giving an average of about 3.6 million total reads per sample. Sorted cells were lysed in RLT buffer, and RNA was extracted using DNase-treated RNeasy Micro or Mini kits according to cell number. Each cell subset was processed separately to prevent cross-contamination, with patient and healthy donor samples processed together. The immunoSEQ multiplex PCR was used to amplify TCRB sequences from cDNA, yielding 87-bp fragments that span the CDR3 region. Sequencing of the amplicons was done on the Illumina HiSeq platform. The paper's processing steps were these. PCR bias was corrected computationally using synthetic template baselines, and reads within Hamming distance 2 were collapsed, with unmergeable singletons discarded. By aligning reads against IMGT, V, D and J genes, CDR3 length, and insertions or deletions at six rearrangement sites were assigned. Within each subset, clonotype counts were normalized to sorted cell number, and only after that were true diversity and Gini coefficients computed with the tcR R package. Repertoire sharing was quantified using the overlap coefficient calculated on TCRB nucleotide sequences. Out-of-frame TCRB sequences from naive cells were analyzed to stand in for the pre-selection repertoire. The source is immuneACCESS, and TCRdb retained only in-frame sequences with V and J called. Part of the clones is not carried over; for the studies checked, unresolved V genes explain less than half of this, and the remainder is unexplained. V and J calls and clone size follow that table, whereas D and trimming were derived from the DNA. This sample holds fewer than 300,000 clones; approximately 11% were observed only once. The ten largest make up 0.017% of the sample.

The sample was naive CD4+ T cells from blood. Interpreted using the paper, the cell subset or site label stands for: true naive CD4+ T cells. The V gene is TRBV25-1 and the J gene is TRBJ2-7, and possibly TRBD1, on 6 matching bases. The TCR originated in a man aged 25-40 years with type 1 diabetes. The CDR3 region: CASEGGRGLGNEQYF. The nucleotides are TGTGCCAGCGAAGGCGGCAGGGGCCTGGGTAACGAGCAGTACTTC.